This T cell receptor beta chain was profiled in a study of identical twins (TCRdb year 2016). Regarding the complete study: To test whether fetal clonotypes persist, this study deep-sequenced TCR alpha and beta repertoires from monozygotic twins, from unrelated adults of various ages, and from cord blood. To rule out contamination, replicate twin experiments were performed at different times with different library preparation protocols. Summary of the overall study and its limitations: A weaker excess of twin sharing was found in beta out-of-frame sequences because the signal-to-noise ratio was lowered by fewer shared sequences. Because the same donors could not be followed over many years, the conclusions depended on cross-sectional statistical analysis. Out-of-frame TCR alpha sequences shared between twins showed an excess of low generation-probability sequences compared with coincidental sharing between unrelated individuals. In monozygotic twins, out-of-frame TCR alpha sharing was systematically underestimated by recombination models, although the models agreed with sharing between unrelated individuals. Invariant T cells such as MAIT and iNKT could partly confound zero-insertion analyses, though diverse VJ usage argued against this for most clonotypes. Fewer insertions were carried by abundant cord blood beta clonotypes; a weaker similar trend was observed in young adult naive repertoires, while no such trend was observed in memory repertoires.

The library was obtained by 5' RACE. The data were produced on an Illumina HiSeq 2000. A universal primer binding site was introduced by template switching, and a unique molecular identifier was present in the final cDNA, enabling accurate counting of TCR cDNA molecules. Specific primers in the conserved constant-segment region were used to synthesize first-strand cDNA for TCR alpha and beta chains. To control for contamination, every cDNA library was double barcoded, receiving both a SMART-Mk sample barcode and Illumina barcodes. TruSeq adapter sequences along with Illumina sample barcodes were introduced in two successive PCR steps. TCR alpha and beta cDNA libraries were sequenced on the Illumina HiSeq platform with custom primers. Concerning the study's data processing: Raw reads were processed with MiGEC to extract unique molecular identifiers, and MiXCR was used to determine CDR3 positions. For each individual, recombination models were inferred using an EM algorithm with the repgenHMM and IGoR tools. The tcR package in R was used for shared clonotype analysis, with sharing normalized by the product of cloneset sizes. To study raw recombination free of thymic and clonal selection effects, out-of-frame nonproductive sequences were analyzed. TCRdb reworked the public reads: Q25 trimming with fastp, MiXCR clone assembly, productive beta chains retained. One record per CDR3 amino acid sequence lists the most common genes and DNA. TCRdb's processing, not the authors' own work, is the source of the V and J calls. The sample data list roughly 1.6 million distinct CDR3 sequences, and about 31% of these were observed just once. The ten largest clones represent approximately 0.29% of the sample.

In its sample, this clonotype was seen a few times. Its antigen target is currently unknown. Within one base of it there is no much larger clone, and no base qualities were kept. Only healthy Caucasian donors were included. The TCR sequence derives from a newborn girl in good health. The sequenced material came from cord blood.

The CDR3 corresponds to CASSPGGGAGFYEQYF. The nucleotides read TGTGCCAGCAGCCCCGGAGGTGGAGCGGGATTCTACGAGCAGTACTTC. The receptor chain draws on TRBV5-4 and TRBJ2-7, with 7 bases aligning to TRBD2. From cysteine to phenylalanine, the CDR3 is 16 amino acids long. Just the 48-base CDR3 DNA is kept, in frame starting at base 1. The germline V gene (reference sequence) provides CDR1 SGHNT and CDR2 YYREEE. Unmatched junction bases come to 13, with V trimmed by 4 bases and J by 3 bases.